This TCR beta chain originates from a study of blood T cell repertoires in COVID-19. As for the study in general: The study drew acute and convalescent COVID-19 samples from the United States, Italy and Spain. The cDNA or gDNA used as material had been derived from T cells, B-cell-depleted T cells, or PBMCs.

Methods used by the authors: Reference gene primer amplification yielded estimated nucleated cell counts. The protocol was immunoSEQ multiplex PCR, while the TCRdb copy is restricted to in-frame clones and leaves out a portion. V and J calls and clone size are as listed in that table; D and trimming were resolved from the DNA. The sample includes approximately 64,000 clones, about 80% of them seen just once. The sample holds a few counts of this clone. The J segment lost 14 bases and the V segment lost 4 bases, leaving 8 bases of the junction unmatched. The CDR3 consists of 13 residues. V gene TRBV12-3 or TRBV12-4 combines with J gene TRBJ1-6; 7 nucleotides line up with TRBD1. Source material: peripheral blood. The TCR comes from a woman aged 70-85 years with acute or convalescent COVID-19. The CDR3 DNA follows: TGTGCCAGCAGTTCCGACAGGGTAACGGCCCTCCACTTT. Translated: CASSSDRVTALHF.